The clone carrying this TCR beta chain was observed a single time. Its antigen is currently unknown. This entry is derived from a study of memory B cells and T cells in multiple sclerosis. Stimulus-free culture yielded autoproliferating CFSE-dim and non-proliferating CFSE-high T cells, each sequenced separately. Cultures began with some 49 million CFSE-labeled PBMCs, unstimulated for roughly 7 days, with replicate wells pooled. CFSE at about 0.5 uM labeled the PBMCs, which were then cultured unstimulated. CDR3 size: 14 residues. V dropped 6 bases and J dropped 11 bases, with 22 bases sitting between them. Germline V gives CDR1 MNHEY, CDR2 SVGAGI. Overall study findings and caveats: Clone-set sizes differed between compartments, so shared clonotype counts needed normalization.

This table comes from immunoSEQ multiplex PCR, and its TCRdb copy is limited to in-frame clones, with some not included. The sample carries under 50,000 clones, roughly 87% recorded once. Sequencing was performed on PBMCs from blood kept in culture. This clonotype originated in a human donor with multiple sclerosis. This chain links TRBV6-5 with TRBJ2-5, with D possibly matching TRBD1 (7 bases). The CDR3 region is CASSRRPLRGEQYF. The CDR3 nucleotides read TGTGCCAGCAGCCGCCGACCCCTCAGGGGGGAGCAGTACTTC.